This T cell receptor (beta chain) was recovered during a study of CD8 T cells in ankylosing spondylitis. This clonotype was picked up a small number of times. Generation of TCR beta libraries employed quantitative 5'-RACE incorporating molecular barcodes. TCRdb analysed the 5' RACE reads with MiXCR anew, one entry per CDR3 protein. The data contain around 120,000 distinct CDR3 sequences, about an eighth of them singletons. This sequence was found in a female donor with ankylosing spondylitis or in good health (not recorded which). Material for sequencing was blood, either unsorted or a sorted T cell fraction (not recorded which).

The CDR3, as DNA: TGTGCCAGTAGTATAGCAACCTCGCTCGGACACACTGAAGCTTTCTTT. The encoded protein is CASSIATSLGHTEAFF. The V gene is TRBV19, the J gene TRBJ1-1; D is undetermined. The CDR3 is 16 amino acids. CDR1 and CDR2 from the germline V gene are LNHDA and SQIVND (reference sequence). V was shortened by 1 base and J by 3 bases, with 15 bases between the two germline ends.